A selection of T cell receptor beta chains follows, all from one sample in a study of CD8 T cells in ankylosing spondylitis. TCRdb redid the calling of the 5' RACE reads with MiXCR, one entry per CDR3 protein. The table includes over 450,000 distinct CDR3 sequences, about an eighth detected once. The sequenced sample consisted of blood, either unsorted or a sorted T cell fraction (not recorded which). The receptors come from a male donor with ankylosing spondylitis. Both conserved end residues are part of each CDR3. A D gene is named only where the DNA matches it firmly. Size values are once, few and many counts, or a class for expanded clones, and some rows have none.

TRBD1	few	13	TRBV28	TRBJ2-5	TGTGCCAGCAGTTCACAGGGGGCAGGGACCCAGTACTTC	CASSSQGAGTQYF
-	few	14	TRBV15	TRBJ1-1	TGTGCCACCAGCAGAGATCTGATGAACACTGAAGCTTTCTTT	CATSRDLMNTEAFF
TRBD2	-	14	TRBV29-1	TRBJ2-7	TGCAGCGTGAAAGGGACTAGCCGAGACGACGAGCAGTACTTC	CSVKGTSRDDEQYF
TRBD2	-	14	TRBV27	TRBJ2-1	TGTGCCACCAGGGTAGCGGGAGTACGGGATGAGCAGTTCTTC	CATRVAGVRDEQFF
TRBD2	few	16	TRBV4-2	TRBJ2-3	TGTGCCAGCAGCCAAGAAAAAGGGAGCGGGGCAGATACGCAGTATTTT	CASSQEKGSGADTQYF
-	many	15	TRBV12-3/TRBV12-4	TRBJ1-4	TGTGCCAGCAGTCCAGAGCTTGCAACTAATGAAAAACTGTTTTTT	CASSPELATNEKLFF
-	-	13	TRBV5-6	TRBJ2-3	TGTGCCAGCAGCCCCCCTCAGATAGATACGCAGTATTTT	CASSPPQIDTQYF
TRBD2	once	17	TRBV5-1	TRBJ2-5	TGCGCCAGCAGCTTGGATGTACTAGCGGAGGAGGGAGAGACCCAGTACTTC	CASSLDVLAEEGETQYF
-	-	14	TRBV19	TRBJ2-5	TGTGCCAGTAGTAGGGACACTGGCGGTGAGACCCAGTACTTC	CASSRDTGGETQYF
-	few	15	TRBV15	TRBJ2-7	TGTGCCACCAGCAGAGGGGAGACTAGTAGGAACGAGCAGTACTTC	CATSRGETSRNEQYF
-	-	14	TRBV7-9	TRBJ1-1	TGTGCCAGCAGCCAAAACCAGGGGCGCACTGAAGCTTTCTTT	CASSQNQGRTEAFF
-	-	13	TRBV20-1	TRBJ2-3	TGCAGTGCTAGGATTGTAGCCTCAGATACGCAGTATTTT	CSARIVASDTQYF
TRBD2	many	15	TRBV5-5	TRBJ2-7	TGTGCCAGCAGCAGACCATCTAGCGGGCCAAGGGAGCAGTACTTC	CASSRPSSGPREQYF
-	-	13	TRBV6-1	TRBJ2-7	TGTGCCAGCCTCCGGGACTCCTCCTACGAGCAGTACTTC	CASLRDSSYEQYF
-	many	14	TRBV12-3/TRBV12-4	TRBJ1-1	TGTGCCAGCAGACTTAGGCAGGGGACACCTGAAGCTTTCTTT	CASRLRQGTPEAFF
-	many	13	TRBV5-1	TRBJ2-5	TGCGCCAGCAGCGGAGGGGGCCAAGAGACCCAGTACTTC	CASSGGGQETQYF
-	-	14	TRBV29-1	TRBJ1-1	TGCAGCGTTGGGGGAGTGGGTAGGTTCACTGAAGCTTTCTTT	CSVGGVGRFTEAFF
-	-	13	TRBV12-3/TRBV12-4	TRBJ1-2	TGTGCCAGCACTCGCCGCCGGGACTATGGCTACACCTTC	CASTRRRDYGYTF
-	-	14	TRBV11-2	TRBJ2-2	TGTGCCAGCCACAACAGAGGAACCACCGGGGAGCTGTTTTTT	CASHNRGTTGELFF
-	few	13	TRBV7-9	TRBJ1-1	TGTGCCAGCAGCCCAGAATCGGGGACTGAAGCTTTCTTT	CASSPESGTEAFF
TRBD1	-	17	TRBV6-5	TRBJ1-2	TGTGCCAGCAGTTTCGCCGGACAGGGACCATACGGGCATGGCTACACCTTC	CASSFAGQGPYGHGYTF
-	-	14	TRBV10-3	TRBJ1-5	TGTGCCATCAGTGAGGGTGGACGGAATCAGCCCCAGCATTTT	CAISEGGRNQPQHF
TRBD1	-	15	TRBV27	TRBJ1-5	TGTGCCAGCAGTTTAGGATCAGGGGGTAATCAGCCCCAGCATTTT	CASSLGSGGNQPQHF
TRBD2	few	18	TRBV10-3	TRBJ2-4	TGTGCCATCAGTGATACTAGCGGGAGTAATTGGGGCAAAAACATTCAGTACTTC	CAISDTSGSNWGKNIQYF
TRBD2	-	19	TRBV27	TRBJ2-1	TGTGCCAGCAGTTTATCGATAAGCGGGAGGACGAGCTCCTACAATGAGCAGTTCTTC	CASSLSISGRTSSYNEQFF
TRBD2	-	16	TRBV12-3/TRBV12-4	TRBJ2-2	TGTGCCAGCAGTTTGCGGAGCGGGAAGGACACCGGGGAGCTGTTTTTT	CASSLRSGKDTGELFF
-	few	16	TRBV10-3	TRBJ2-6	TGTGCCAGCCTCAATACCGCAGGGACCGGGGCCAACGTCCTGACTTTC	CASLNTAGTGANVLTF
TRBD2	many	16	TRBV13	TRBJ2-1	TGTGCCAGCAGCCGACAAGCGGGAGGGCCTTACAATGAGCAGTTCTTC	CASSRQAGGPYNEQFF
-	few	14	TRBV7-8	TRBJ2-3	TGTGCCAGCAGCCGACTGCGGATCACAGATACGCAGTATTTT	CASSRLRITDTQYF
-	-	11	TRBV12-3/TRBV12-4	TRBJ1-2	TGTGCCAGCAGTGGCCTTATCGGCTACACCTTC	CASSGLIGYTF
-	few	14	TRBV12-3/TRBV12-4	TRBJ1-1	TGTGCCAGCAGTTCCCAGGGGATCGGAACTGAAGCTTTCTTT	CASSSQGIGTEAFF
TRBD2	many	15	TRBV20-1	TRBJ2-5	TGCAGTGCTAGCCGCGGACTAGCGGGAGGGGGGACCCAGTACTTC	CSASRGLAGGGTQYF
-	many	16	TRBV24-1	TRBJ2-5	TGTGCCACCAGTGACTCGAGGACATCGAGGAGGGAGACCCAGTACTTC	CATSDSRTSRRETQYF
-	-	14	TRBV6-1	TRBJ1-2	TGTGCCAGCAGTGAACTTGGCAGGGTGGCTGGCTACACCTTC	CASSELGRVAGYTF
TRBD2	many	16	TRBV7-7	TRBJ2-1	TGTGCCAGCAGCTCTAGCGGGGGTAGCTCCTACAATGAGCAGTTCTTC	CASSSSGGSSYNEQFF
-	few	15	TRBV2	TRBJ1-6	TGTGCCAGCAGGGAGGACCTTTTGTTTCACTCACCCCTCCACTTT	CASREDLLFHSPLHF
-	few	15	TRBV11-2	TRBJ2-7	TGTGCCAGCAGCCCCGGTCGAGGGGCTCGCTACGAGCAGTACTTC	CASSPGRGARYEQYF
TRBD2	-	17	TRBV5-1	TRBJ2-1	TGCGCCAGCAGCCTTAGGACTAGCGGGAGGGTCTACAATGAGCAGTTCTTC	CASSLRTSGRVYNEQFF
TRBD1	-	14	TRBV27	TRBJ2-2	TGTGCCAGTCGGAGGACAGGGGGCACCGGGGAGCTGTTTTTT	CASRRTGGTGELFF
-	few	16	TRBV11-2	TRBJ2-2	TGTGCCAGCAGCTTTGGAGGGATCGGGAACACCGGGGAGCTGTTTTTT	CASSFGGIGNTGELFF
-	few	13	TRBV7-8	TRBJ1-1	TGTGCCAGCAGCTTTTACGAGAACACTGAAGCTTTCTTT	CASSFYENTEAFF
TRBD2	-	14	TRBV20-1	TRBJ2-7	TGCAGTGCTAGGAAGACTAGCGGGAATCTCGAGCAGTACTTC	CSARKTSGNLEQYF
TRBD2	-	14	TRBV3-1	TRBJ2-1	TGTGCCAGCAGCCGAGGGACTAGCGGGAATGAGCAGTTCTTC	CASSRGTSGNEQFF
TRBD1	few	15	TRBV12-3/TRBV12-4	TRBJ1-6	TGTGCCAGCAGCAGACAGGGTCCTTATAATTCACCCCTCCACTTT	CASSRQGPYNSPLHF
-	-	14	TRBV7-2	TRBJ2-5	TGTGCCAGCAGCTTATCGGGGGGCCGAGAGACCCAGTACTTC	CASSLSGGRETQYF
-	-	11	TRBV3-1	TRBJ2-7	TGTGCCAGCACCCAGGGAATTTGGCAGTACTTC	CASTQGIWQYF
-	-	15	TRBV5-1	TRBJ1-1	TGCGCCAGCAGCTTGGATCGGGCCATGAACACTGAAGCTTTCTTT	CASSLDRAMNTEAFF
-	few	14	TRBV20-1	TRBJ2-3	TGCAGTGCTAGAGTAGGGCAGATCCTGGATACGCAGTATTTT	CSARVGQILDTQYF
TRBD2	many	18	TRBV5-1	TRBJ2-1	TGCGCCAGCAGCTTGCGGCGGACTAGCCGGGAAGTAGGGAATGAGCAGTTCTTC	CASSLRRTSREVGNEQFF
-	few	16	TRBV7-6	TRBJ1-1	TGTGCCAGCAGCCCGAGTTACAACGGGGCGAGCACTGAAGCTTTCTTT	CASSPSYNGASTEAFF
TRBD1	-	17	TRBV12-3/TRBV12-4	TRBJ2-1	TGTGCCAGCTCAGGGGGCATACCGAAAAAATTTTACAATGAGCAGTTCTTC	CASSGGIPKKFYNEQFF
-	-	16	TRBV7-9	TRBJ1-1	TGTGCCAGCAGCTCACTTGTGGGGAGTAGAAACACTGAAGCTTTCTTT	CASSSLVGSRNTEAFF
-	-	13	TRBV7-9	TRBJ2-1	TGTGCCAGCAGCTTAATCAGGGACAATGAGCAGTTCTTC	CASSLIRDNEQFF
-	-	15	TRBV7-2	TRBJ1-1	TGTGCCAGCAGCTTAGGGGCTCCACAGTACACTGAAGCTTTCTTT	CASSLGAPQYTEAFF
-	-	13	TRBV29-1	TRBJ2-2	TGCAGCGTCGCATTCGCGAACACCGGGGAGCTGTTTTTT	CSVAFANTGELFF
TRBD1	-	15	TRBV20-1	TRBJ2-5	TGCAGTGCTAGAGACGGGACAGGGCCCCAAGAGACCCAGTACTTC	CSARDGTGPQETQYF
-	many	14	TRBV7-9	TRBJ2-1	TGTGCCAGCACCGGGAGTAGCTCCTACAATGAGCAGTTCTTC	CASTGSSSYNEQFF